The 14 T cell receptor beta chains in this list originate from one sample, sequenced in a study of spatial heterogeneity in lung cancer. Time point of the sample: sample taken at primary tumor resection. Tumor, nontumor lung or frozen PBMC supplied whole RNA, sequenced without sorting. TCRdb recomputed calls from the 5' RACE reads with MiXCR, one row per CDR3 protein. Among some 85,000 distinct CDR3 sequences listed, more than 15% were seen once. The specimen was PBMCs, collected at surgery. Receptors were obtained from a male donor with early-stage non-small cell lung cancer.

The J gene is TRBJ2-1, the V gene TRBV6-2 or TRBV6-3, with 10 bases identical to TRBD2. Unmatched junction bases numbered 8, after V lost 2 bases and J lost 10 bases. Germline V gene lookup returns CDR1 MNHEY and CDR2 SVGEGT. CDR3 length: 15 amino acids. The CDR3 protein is CASSYRRLAGEEQFF. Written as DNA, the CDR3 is TGTGCCAGCAGTTACCGGCGGCTAGCGGGAGAGGAGCAGTTCTTC.

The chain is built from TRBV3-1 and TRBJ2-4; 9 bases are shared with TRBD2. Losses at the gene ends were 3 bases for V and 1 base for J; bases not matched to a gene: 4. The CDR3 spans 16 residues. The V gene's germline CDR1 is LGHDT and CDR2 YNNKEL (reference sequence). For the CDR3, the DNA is TGTGCCAGCAGCCATAGCGGGGGACGGGCCAAAAACATTCAGTACTTC. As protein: CASSHSGGRAKNIQYF.

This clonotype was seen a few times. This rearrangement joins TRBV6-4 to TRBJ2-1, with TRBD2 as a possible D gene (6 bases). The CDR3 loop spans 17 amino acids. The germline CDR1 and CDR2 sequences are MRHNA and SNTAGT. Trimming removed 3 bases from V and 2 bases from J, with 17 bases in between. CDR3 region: CASSEKCKGGPYNEQFF. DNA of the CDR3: TGTGCCAGCAGTGAAAAATGTAAGGGAGGACCCTACAATGAGCAGTTCTTC.

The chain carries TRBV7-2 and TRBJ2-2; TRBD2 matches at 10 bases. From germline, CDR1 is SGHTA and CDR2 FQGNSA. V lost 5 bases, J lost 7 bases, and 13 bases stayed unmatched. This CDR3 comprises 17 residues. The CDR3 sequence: CASSPQIIAGGGGELFF. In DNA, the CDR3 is TGTGCCAGCAGCCCCCAGATAATAGCGGGGGGCGGCGGGGAGCTGTTTTTT. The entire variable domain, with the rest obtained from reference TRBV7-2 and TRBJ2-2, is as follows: GAGVSQSPSNKVTEKGKDVELRCDPISGHTALYWYRQSLGQGLEFLIYFQGNSAPDKSGLPSDRFSAERTGGSVSTLTIQRTQQEDSAVYLCASSPQIIAGGGGELFFGEGSRLTVL.

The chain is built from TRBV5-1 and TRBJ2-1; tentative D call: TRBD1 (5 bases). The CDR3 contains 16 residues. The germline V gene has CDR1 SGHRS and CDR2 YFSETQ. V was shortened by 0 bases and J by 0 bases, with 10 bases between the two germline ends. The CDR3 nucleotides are TGCGCCAGCAGCTTGGGCCAGGGAAGCTCCTACAATGAGCAGTTCTTC. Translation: CASSLGQGSSYNEQFF.

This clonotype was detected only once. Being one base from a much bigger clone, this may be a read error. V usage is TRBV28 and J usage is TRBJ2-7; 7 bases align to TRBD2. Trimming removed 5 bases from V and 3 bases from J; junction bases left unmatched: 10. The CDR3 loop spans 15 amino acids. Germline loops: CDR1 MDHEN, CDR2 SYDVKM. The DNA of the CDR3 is TGTGCCAGCAGTGGGATAGAGGGACTACACTACGAGCAGTACTTC. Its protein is CASSGIEGLHYEQYF.

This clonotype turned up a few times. CDR3 coding DNA: TGTGCCAGCAGTTATGGGGGGGAAGCTAATGAAAAACTGTTTTTT. This translates into CASSYGGEANEKLFF. The chain employs TRBV12-3 or TRBV12-4 and TRBJ1-4; D possibly corresponds to TRBD1 (5 bases). This CDR3 comprises 15 residues. V lost 4 bases and J 3 bases, leaving 12 bases between the germline ends.

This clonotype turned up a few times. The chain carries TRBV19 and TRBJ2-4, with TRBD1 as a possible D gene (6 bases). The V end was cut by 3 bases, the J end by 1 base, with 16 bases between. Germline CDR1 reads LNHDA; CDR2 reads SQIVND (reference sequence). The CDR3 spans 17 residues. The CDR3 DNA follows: TGTGCCAGTAGTATTGCCCCGACAGGTTGGGCCAAAAACATTCAGTACTTC. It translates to CASSIAPTGWAKNIQYF.

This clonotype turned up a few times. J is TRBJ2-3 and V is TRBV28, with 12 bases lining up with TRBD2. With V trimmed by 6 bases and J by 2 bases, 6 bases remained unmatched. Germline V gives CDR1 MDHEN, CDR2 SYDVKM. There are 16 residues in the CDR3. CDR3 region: CASSRRTSGATDTQYF. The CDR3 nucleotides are TGTGCCAGCAGCCGCAGGACTAGCGGGGCCACAGATACGCAGTATTTT. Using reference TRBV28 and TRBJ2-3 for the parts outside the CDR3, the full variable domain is DVKVTQSSRYLVKRTGEKVFLECVQDMDHENMFWYRQDPGLGLRLIYFSYDVKMKEKGDIPEGYSVSREKKERFSLILESASTNQTSMYLCASSRRTSGATDTQYFGPGTRLTVL.

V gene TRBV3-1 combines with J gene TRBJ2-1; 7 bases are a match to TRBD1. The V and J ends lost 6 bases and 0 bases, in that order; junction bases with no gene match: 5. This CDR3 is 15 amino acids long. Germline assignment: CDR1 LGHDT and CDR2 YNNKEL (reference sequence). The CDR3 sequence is CASSTGATSYNEQFF. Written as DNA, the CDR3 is TGTGCCAGCAGTACAGGGGCCACCTCCTACAATGAGCAGTTCTTC.

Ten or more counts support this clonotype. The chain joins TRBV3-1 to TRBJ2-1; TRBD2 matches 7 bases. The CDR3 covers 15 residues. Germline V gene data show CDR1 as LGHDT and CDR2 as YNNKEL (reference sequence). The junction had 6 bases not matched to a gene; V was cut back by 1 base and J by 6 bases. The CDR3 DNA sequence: TGTGCCAGCAGCCAAGGGAGCGGGGTAAGCAATGAGCAGTTCTTC. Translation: CASSQGSGVSNEQFF.

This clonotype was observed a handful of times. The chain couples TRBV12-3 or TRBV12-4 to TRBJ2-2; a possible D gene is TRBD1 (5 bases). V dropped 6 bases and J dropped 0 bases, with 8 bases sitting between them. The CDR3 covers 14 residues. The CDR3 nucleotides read TGTGCCAGCAGACGACAGCCGAACACCGGGGAGCTGTTTTTT. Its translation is CASRRQPNTGELFF.

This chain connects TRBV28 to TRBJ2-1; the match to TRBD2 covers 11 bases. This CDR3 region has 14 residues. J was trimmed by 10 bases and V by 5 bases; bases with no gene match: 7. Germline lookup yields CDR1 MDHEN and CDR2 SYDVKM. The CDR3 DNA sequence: TGTGCCAGCAGTGTCCCGGGACTAGCGGCCGAGCAGTTCTTC. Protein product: CASSVPGLAAEQFF. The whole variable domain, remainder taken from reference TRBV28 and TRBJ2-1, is DVKVTQSSRYLVKRTGEKVFLECVQDMDHENMFWYRQDPGLGLRLIYFSYDVKMKEKGDIPEGYSVSREKKERFSLILESASTNQTSMYLCASSVPGLAAEQFFGPGTRLTVL.

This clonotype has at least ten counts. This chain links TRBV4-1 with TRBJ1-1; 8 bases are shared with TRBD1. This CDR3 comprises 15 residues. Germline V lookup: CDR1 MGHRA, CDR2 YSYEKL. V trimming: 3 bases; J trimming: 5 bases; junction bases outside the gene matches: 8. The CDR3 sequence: CASSQDTGGRTEAFF. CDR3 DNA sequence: TGCGCCAGCAGCCAGGATACAGGGGGGAGAACTGAAGCTTTCTTT.